Detailed here is one T cell receptor beta chain. Its antigen remains unidentified. The length of the CDR3 is 17 residues. Trimming removed 4 bases from V and 2 bases from J, with 21 bases in between. Germline CDR1 reads SGDLS; CDR2 reads YYNGEE. This specimen comes from a study of T cells after posttransplantation cyclophosphamide. A marrow graft followed busulfan-fludarabine conditioning, with cyclophosphamide on days +3 and +4. The repertoire was sequenced with immunoSEQ multiplex PCR; TCRdb's copy has only in-frame clones and lacks some. This sample has more than 10,000 clones; over 80% occur once, and the top ten carry 15%. Study-level results: After PTCy, TRB diversity resembled that of CNI/methotrexate controls. Skin or GI-infiltrating T cells shared few TRB sequences with blood.

The source was PBMCs, collected around 2,000 days after allogeneic stem cell transplant with posttransplant cyclophosphamide. This clonotype was obtained from a female patient aged 45 to 65 who received an allogeneic stem cell transplant from a related donor, was CMV-positive, and had no GVHD. The T cells may come from the graft donor. This chain uses TRBV9 with TRBJ2-5; a possible D gene is TRBD2 (6 bases). As DNA, the CDR3 is TGTGCCAGCAGCTCAAATGGAGCGGGCGAGCCTCAAGAGACCCAGTACTTC. It yields the protein CASSSNGAGEPQETQYF.